A selection of T cell receptor beta chains follows, all from one sample in a study of blood T cells in healthy people across ages. One entry per CDR3 protein results from TCRdb running MiXCR on the 5' RACE reads. This sample has some 1.5 million distinct CDR3 sequences, with about 30% found just once. Sequenced input: blood. The receptors stem from a woman between 25 and 40 years old in good health. CDR3s include the opening cysteine and the closing phenylalanine or tryptophan. Each record gives: clone size, D gene, V gene, J gene, CDR3 protein, CDR3 DNA. A D gene is named only where the DNA matches it firmly. Clone size is shown for a subset of rows, as once, few, many or a class of expanded clone.

many	-	TRBV20-1	TRBJ1-5	CSATTGLENQPQHF	TGCAGTGCTACCACAGGGTTAGAGAATCAGCCCCAGCATTTT
once	-	TRBV10-2	TRBJ1-2	CASSESWTLGDGYTF	TGCGCCAGCAGTGAGTCGTGGACGCTGGGTGATGGCTACACCTTC
many	TRBD2	TRBV28	TRBJ2-7	CASSLGTSGVFEQYF	TGTGCCAGCAGTTTAGGTACTAGCGGGGTATTCGAGCAGTACTTC
-	-	TRBV6-2/TRBV6-3	TRBJ2-2	CASSSTRAGELFF	TGTGCCAGCAGTTCAACTAGGGCCGGGGAGCTGTTTTTT
few	-	TRBV7-2	TRBJ1-2	CASSLGLRRLYGYTF	TGTGCCAGCAGCTTAGGATTGCGGAGACTCTATGGCTACACCTTC
many	-	TRBV10-3	TRBJ2-7	CAISEPPGHEQYF	TGTGCCATCAGTGAGCCACCAGGACACGAGCAGTACTTC
few	TRBD2	TRBV20-1	TRBJ2-3	CSATSSGGADTQYF	TGCAGTGCTACCTCTAGCGGGGGGGCAGATACGCAGTATTTT
-	-	TRBV18	TRBJ2-7	CASSGQVGEQYF	TGTGCCAGCTCAGGCCAGGTAGGCGAGCAGTACTTC
-	-	TRBV7-8	TRBJ1-4	CASSLRHKTNEELFF	TGTGCCAGCAGCTTAAGACACAAGACTAATGAAGAACTGTTTTTT
few	-	TRBV12-3/TRBV12-4	TRBJ1-4	CASSSSQKLFF	TGTGCCAGCAGTTCGAGTCAGAAACTGTTTTTT
many	TRBD1	TRBV11-2	TRBJ1-2	CASSPTRGTAYGYTF	TGTGCCAGCAGCCCAACGCGCGGGACAGCTTATGGCTACACCTTC
-	-	TRBV12-3/TRBV12-4	TRBJ1-4	CASSLRQATNEKLFF	TGTGCCAGCAGTCTTCGACAGGCAACTAATGAAAAACTGTTTTTT
few	TRBD1	TRBV10-3	TRBJ1-2	CAIRGTGGGGYTF	TGTGCCATCAGAGGGACAGGGGGCGGCGGCTACACCTTC
once	-	TRBV9	TRBJ2-7	CASSGVSKAGNSYNEQYF	TGTGCCAGCAGCGGGGTAAGCAAAGCGGGCAACTCCTACAATGAGCAGTACTTC
-	-	TRBV3-1	TRBJ2-5	CANSQVSETQYF	TGTGCCAACAGCCAAGTTTCCGAGACCCAGTACTTC
many	-	TRBV29-1	TRBJ2-1	CSVVDQNEQFF	TGCAGCGTTGTCGACCAAAATGAGCAGTTCTTC
few	TRBD2	TRBV6-5	TRBJ2-1	CASSPRTSGHSSYNEQFF	TGTGCCAGCAGTCCCCGGACTAGCGGCCATAGCTCCTACAATGAGCAGTTCTTC
-	-	TRBV2	TRBJ2-6	CASTRGVSGANVLTF	TGTGCCAGCACCCGAGGGGTCTCTGGGGCCAACGTCCTGACTTTC
many	-	TRBV20-1	TRBJ2-5	CSALRTGAKETQYF	TGCAGTGCCCTGAGGACGGGGGCCAAAGAGACCCAGTACTTC
-	TRBD2	TRBV5-1	TRBJ2-3	CASRPPSGSVGDTQYF	TGCGCCAGCAGGCCCCCCAGCGGGAGTGTAGGAGATACGCAGTATTTT
few	-	TRBV20-1	TRBJ2-7	CSARDRDTRSYNEQYF	TGCAGTGCTAGAGATCGCGATACCCGCTCCTACAATGAGCAGTACTTC
-	TRBD1	TRBV13	TRBJ1-2	CASSPTGGSGYGYTF	TGTGCCAGCAGCCCGACAGGGGGCAGTGGCTATGGCTACACCTTC
many	-	TRBV20-1	TRBJ1-1	CSAIRDRNTEAFF	TGCAGTGCGATCCGGGACCGAAACACTGAAGCTTTCTTT
many	-	TRBV29-1	TRBJ2-5	CSVEFSAGRYQETQYF	TGCAGCGTTGAATTTTCTGCGGGACGTTACCAAGAGACCCAGTACTTC
few	-	TRBV27	TRBJ1-1	CASSLKATYEAFF	TGTGCCAGCAGTTTAAAGGCGACCTATGAAGCTTTCTTT
many	-	TRBV7-2	TRBJ2-1	CASSLNSNNEQFF	TGTGCCAGCAGCTTAAACAGCAACAATGAGCAGTTCTTC
-	TRBD2	TRBV29-1	TRBJ2-7	CSVSAGRNEQYF	TGCAGCGTTTCAGCGGGGAGAAATGAGCAGTACTTC
few	TRBD2	TRBV12-3/TRBV12-4	TRBJ2-3	CASSGAGTLEDTQYF	TGTGCCAGCAGCGGAGCGGGGACCCTCGAAGATACGCAGTATTTT
many	-	TRBV28	TRBJ2-6	CASTPGDPGSGANVLTF	TGTGCCAGCACTCCAGGGGACCCGGGATCTGGGGCCAACGTCCTGACTTTC
-	TRBD1	TRBV18	TRBJ1-2	CASSAGTGTRGYTF	TGTGCCAGCTCAGCCGGGACAGGGACTAGAGGCTACACCTTC
many	-	TRBV28	TRBJ1-5	CASSEDQPQHF	TGTGCCAGCAGTGAAGATCAGCCCCAGCATTTT
few	-	TRBV12-3/TRBV12-4	TRBJ1-4	CASSRTTNEGEKLFF	TGTGCCAGCAGCAGAACAACAAACGAAGGAGAAAAACTGTTTTTT
-	-	TRBV7-3	TRBJ2-3	CASSLSPAGDTQYF	TGTGCCAGCAGCTTATCCCCGGCGGGAGATACGCAGTATTTT
-	TRBD2	TRBV7-9	TRBJ2-3	CANSLFLTSGTDTQYF	TGTGCCAACAGCTTATTTTTGACTAGCGGCACAGATACGCAGTATTTT
few	-	TRBV28	TRBJ1-6	CASSLSFNSPLHF	TGTGCCAGCAGTTTAAGTTTTAATTCACCCCTCCACTTT
many	-	TRBV28	TRBJ2-7	CASSSNTYEQYF	TGTGCCAGCAGTTCCAACACCTACGAGCAGTACTTC
few	-	TRBV5-1	TRBJ2-1	CASSLDIGKVNEQFF	TGCGCCAGCAGCTTGGACATAGGAAAAGTCAATGAGCAGTTCTTC
-	-	TRBV12-3/TRBV12-4	TRBJ2-5	CASSLSPPGQETQYF	TGTGCCAGCAGTTTGAGCCCCCCGGGCCAAGAGACCCAGTACTTC
-	TRBD1	TRBV9	TRBJ2-1	CASSDTGGGDEQFF	TGTGCCAGCAGCGACACAGGGGGCGGCGATGAGCAGTTCTTC
few	TRBD1	TRBV4-1	TRBJ1-5	CASRPDPRGRGQPQHF	TGCGCCAGCCGCCCCGACCCCAGGGGGCGAGGGCAGCCCCAGCATTTT
-	-	TRBV3-1	TRBJ2-5	CASSQSPGEQYF	TGTGCCAGCAGCCAAAGCCCGGGTGAGCAGTACTTC
few	-	TRBV12-5	TRBJ1-2	CASGLVLQGSDGYTF	TGTGCTAGTGGTTTGGTACTACAGGGATCGGATGGCTACACCTTC
few	TRBD1	TRBV4-1	TRBJ1-2	CASSHPLTGTGEGYTF	TGCGCCAGCAGCCACCCCCTTACCGGGACAGGGGAAGGCTACACCTTC
-	-	TRBV11-2	TRBJ2-5	CASSSTGVVEETQYF	TGTGCCAGCAGCTCCACGGGGGTCGTAGAAGAGACCCAGTACTTC
many	-	TRBV24-1	TRBJ2-5	CATSAAEIEETQYF	TGTGCCACCAGTGCGGCAGAGATTGAGGAGACCCAGTACTTC
few	-	TRBV6-5	TRBJ2-4	CASSLDRGRYNEQYF	TGTGCCAGCAGCTTGGACCGGGGCCGGTACAATGAGCAGTACTTC
-	-	TRBV5-1	TRBJ2-2	CASSLDIYTGELFF	TGCGCCAGCAGCTTGGACATTTACACCGGGGAGCTGTTTTTT
many	-	TRBV6-5	TRBJ1-2	CASTGNPGVHSYTF	TGTGCCAGCACCGGGAACCCGGGGGTTCATAGCTACACCTTC
few	-	TRBV4-1	TRBJ2-7	CASSQDQPYEQYF	TGCGCCAGCAGCCAAGATCAACCCTACGAGCAGTACTTC
-	-	TRBV20-1	TRBJ2-1	CSARDPRDYEQFF	TGCAGTGCTAGAGATCCCAGAGACTACGAGCAGTTCTTC
few	-	TRBV5-1	TRBJ2-7	CASSAKGTYEQYF	TGCGCCAGCAGCGCCAAGGGTACGTACGAGCAGTACTTC
many	TRBD1	TRBV4-1	TRBJ1-2	CASSQSPGQYNGYTF	TGCGCCAGCAGCCAGTCGCCGGGACAGTACAATGGCTACACCTTC
many	TRBD2	TRBV29-1	TRBJ2-1	CSVETVWSSRGRAEQFF	TGCAGCGTTGAAACGGTCTGGTCTAGTCGAGGGAGGGCTGAGCAGTTCTTC
-	-	TRBV7-9	TRBJ1-5	CASSPPGPGYQPQHF	TGTGCCAGCAGCCCACCGGGCCCAGGGTATCAGCCCCAGCATTTT
few	-	TRBV20-1	TRBJ2-7	CSARGGAEGGYEQYF	TGCAGTGCTAGAGGGGGGGCGGAGGGAGGTTACGAGCAGTACTTC
-	-	TRBV7-3	TRBJ1-1	CASSLNVRRNTEAFF	TGTGCCAGCAGCTTAAACGTCAGAAGGAACACTGAAGCTTTCTTT